Below, 25 T cell receptor beta chains from the same sample are listed, as sequenced in a study of blood T cell repertoires in COVID-19 (dated by TCRdb to the early 2020s). Library preparation employed the immunoSEQ multiplex PCR assay. Entries here come from immuneACCESS through TCRdb and include only in-frame sequences with V and J called. Some clones fail to appear in such tables; in the studies checked, an unresolved V gene covers under half of the shortfall, and the cause of the remainder is unknown. The sample yields 80,000 or so clones; roughly 90% were counted once. The ten largest clones represent approximately 10% of the sample. Sequences were obtained from peripheral blood. The source of these receptors is a human donor in a cohort sampled during active COVID-19.

The chain employs TRBV5-1 and TRBJ1-1; tentative D call: TRBD1 (6 bases). This CDR3 comprises 15 residues. V was shortened by 3 bases and J by 8 bases, with 20 bases between the two germline ends. Germline V gene data show CDR1 as SGHRS and CDR2 as YFSETQ. The chain's CDR3 is CASSYRYPGGPEAFF. CDR3 in DNA: TGCGCCAGCAGCTACCGTTACCCCGGGGGGCCCGAAGCTTTCTTT.

This chain connects TRBV28 to TRBJ1-5, with 7 bases aligning to TRBD1. Germline V gene data show CDR1 as MDHEN and CDR2 as SYDVKM. The CDR3 runs 15 residues. Unmatched junction bases numbered 10, after V lost 2 bases and J lost 9 bases. For the CDR3, the DNA is TGTGCCAGCAGTTTAGTTCTAGGGGGCTTCGGGCCCCAGCATTTT. The encoded protein is CASSLVLGGFGPQHF.

The genes are TRBV7-2 and TRBJ2-7, with D possibly TRBD1 on 5 matching bases. The V and J ends lost 0 bases and 6 bases respectively, with 15 bases between them. Per the germline V gene, CDR1 is SGHTA and CDR2 is FQGNSA. This CDR3 has 15 residues. The CDR3 sequence: CASSLAGQGSTEQYF. DNA for the CDR3: TGTGCCAGCAGCTTAGCGGGGCAGGGCTCTACCGAGCAGTACTTC.

The chain combines TRBV1 with TRBJ2-7; TRBD2 is the table's D call, not checked against the DNA. TRBV1 is a pseudogene locus. The CDR3 spans 16 residues. CDR3 DNA: TGCACCAGCAGCTATCGACTAGCGGGGATTTCCTACGAGCAGTACTTC. Translation gives CTSSYRLAGISYEQYF.

Only one count was recorded for this clone. The J gene is TRBJ1-6, the V gene TRBV27; D gene ambiguous. V was cut by 2 bases and J by 0 bases, with 11 bases left in between. Germline V CDR1 and CDR2: MNHEY, SMNVEV (reference sequence). The CDR3 consists of 17 residues. The CDR3 DNA sequence: TGTGCCAGCAGTTTAAATAGGGAGAGCTCCTATAATTCACCCCTCCACTTT. Protein product: CASSLNRESSYNSPLHF.

The chain has TRBV6-5 and TRBJ1-2; D is ambiguous. Trimming took off 7 bases at V and 4 bases at J, with 13 bases between the two ends. This CDR3 contains 13 residues. Germline CDR1 is MNHEY and CDR2 is SVGAGI. The CDR3 sequence is CASNGESAYGYTF. CDR3 nucleotide sequence: TGTGCCAGCAACGGGGAGTCTGCCTATGGCTACACCTTC.

The J gene is TRBJ2-7, the V gene TRBV7-2, with a possible D match to TRBD2 (5 bases). This CDR3 contains 15 residues. V gave up 1 base and J gave up 2 bases, with 12 bases separating them. Germline V gene data show CDR1 as SGHTA and CDR2 as FQGNSA. CDR3 sequence reads: CASSLVTTITYEQYF. CDR3 sequence (DNA): TGTGCCAGCAGCTTAGTGACGACTATTACCTACGAGCAGTACTTC.

The chain links TRBV15 to TRBJ1-1, with a weak D call TRBD1 (5 bases). Per germline, CDR1 LNHNV and CDR2 YYDKDF (reference sequence). V was trimmed by 6 bases and J by 6 bases, leaving 17 bases between them. This CDR3 is 14 amino acids long. CDR3: CATRTSLNRPEAFF. In DNA form, the CDR3 reads TGTGCCACCAGGACTTCCCTGAACAGGCCTGAAGCTTTCTTT.

V gene TRBV19 combines with J gene TRBJ1-2; 7 bases are shared with TRBD1. Germline-derived CDR1 and CDR2 are LNHDA and SQIVND (reference sequence). V gave up 6 bases and J gave up 3 bases; unmatched junction bases: 19. CDR3 length equals 18 residues. The CDR3 loop reads CASSSDREVLGGDYGYTF. CDR3 sequence (DNA): TGTGCCAGTAGCAGCGACAGGGAGGTTTTAGGGGGAGACTATGGCTACACCTTC.

J is TRBJ2-1 and V is TRBV18, with TRBD1 matching over 9 bases. From germline, CDR1 is KGHSH and CDR2 LQKENI. The V gene end was trimmed by 3 bases and the J gene end by 9 bases; junction bases not matched to a gene: 9. This CDR3 has 15 residues. This CDR3 reads CASSPGTGQLIEQFF. The DNA of the CDR3 is TGTGCCAGCTCACCCGGGACAGGGCAATTGATTGAGCAGTTCTTC.

Ten or more counts support this clone. The V gene is TRBV28, the J gene TRBJ2-1; 10 nucleotides agree with TRBD2. The CDR3 is made up of 18 amino acids. The V and J ends lost 2 bases and 9 bases, in that order; junction bases with no gene match: 16. CDR1 MDHEN and CDR2 SYDVKM come from the germline V gene. The CDR3 DNA reads TGTGCCAGCAGTTTAGGGCAATTCCTAGCGGGAGACAAAAGTGAGCAGTTCTTC. This gives the protein CASSLGQFLAGDKSEQFF.

V is TRBV4-1 and J is TRBJ2-3, with 15 bases fitting TRBD2. V lost 3 bases, J lost 2 bases, and 12 bases stayed unmatched. CDR1 is MGHRA and CDR2 is YSYEKL in the germline V gene. The CDR3 contains 20 residues. CDR3 nucleotide sequence: TGCGCCAGCAGCCAGCTCCGGCCGGGACTAGCGGGGGGAAACACAGATACGCAGTATTTT. Protein sequence: CASSQLRPGLAGGNTDTQYF.

The table lists this clone with a count of one. The V and J genes are TRBV5-1 and TRBJ2-3; 10 bases are shared with TRBD1. Germline V gene sequence: CDR1 SGHRS, CDR2 YFSETQ. There are 16 residues in the CDR3. The junction had 5 bases not matched to a gene; V was cut back by 0 bases and J by 4 bases. The CDR3 sequence is CASSLEGQGPADTQYF. The CDR3 DNA reads TGCGCCAGCAGCTTGGAGGGACAGGGGCCTGCAGATACGCAGTATTTT.

V gene TRBV7-9 combines with J gene TRBJ2-3, with TRBD2 identical over 8 bases. The germline gives CDR1 SEHNR, CDR2 FQNEAQ (reference sequence). The CDR3 has 15 residues. The V segment lost 2 bases and the J segment 3 bases; nucleotides outside the gene matches: 4. The CDR3 coding sequence is TGTGCCAGCAGCTTATCGGGAGGGCCTACAGATACGCAGTATTTT. This codes for CASSLSGGPTDTQYF.

The CDR3 sequence: CASRRLAGGFSDTQYF. In nucleotides, the CDR3 is TGTGCCAGCAGGCGACTAGCGGGAGGATTCTCAGATACGCAGTATTTT. V gene TRBV27 combines with J gene TRBJ2-3; the match to TRBD2 covers 13 bases. The CDR3 runs to 16 residues. Germline CDR1 MNHEY, CDR2 SMNVEV (reference sequence). J gave up 4 bases and V 6 bases, and 7 bases lay outside the gene matches.

This chain connects TRBV2 to TRBJ2-1; 13 bases fit TRBD2. The CDR3 loop spans 15 amino acids. V dropped 7 bases and J dropped 6; count of bases not matched to a gene: 6. Germline V gene lookup returns CDR1 SNHLY and CDR2 FYNNEI. The CDR3 here is CASKRTSGSLNEQFF. The CDR3 DNA sequence: TGTGCCAGCAAGAGGACTAGCGGGAGTCTCAATGAGCAGTTCTTC.

V is TRBV4-1 and J is TRBJ2-1; D perhaps matches TRBD2 (6 bases). V was clipped by 5 bases and J by 7 bases, with 21 bases between them. CDR1 MGHRA and CDR2 YSYEKL come from the germline V gene. The CDR3 has 16 residues. The CDR3: CASSYLARGTRNEQFF. In DNA, the CDR3 is TGCGCCAGCAGCTACCTGGCTCGGGGGACGCGGAATGAGCAGTTCTTC.

The chain couples TRBV5-1 to TRBJ1-2; 8 nucleotides match TRBD1. Per the germline V gene, CDR1 is SGHRS and CDR2 is YFSETQ. With V trimmed by 3 bases and J by 6 bases, 13 bases remained unmatched. This CDR3 is built from 16 residues. CDR3 protein: CASSWGQDGLINGYTF. The CDR3 DNA follows: TGCGCCAGCAGCTGGGGACAGGATGGGTTAATTAATGGCTACACCTTC.

This clone was seen a single time. This chain joins TRBV6-6 and TRBJ2-3; D is uncertain. In germline, CDR1 is MNHNY, CDR2 SVGAGI (reference sequence). The CDR3 runs 13 residues. V was shortened by 5 bases and J by 6 bases, with 12 bases between the two germline ends. CDR3 protein: CASSPMGLDTQYF. The CDR3 nucleotides read TGTGCCAGCAGTCCCATGGGCTTGGATACGCAGTATTTT.

This clone was seen just once. The CDR3 reads CAWSPVAGGEAFF. The DNA of the CDR3 is TGTGCCTGGAGCCCCGTGGCAGGGGGCGAAGCTTTCTTT. The V gene is TRBV30, the J gene TRBJ1-1, with 8 nucleotides matching TRBD1. This CDR3 is 13 amino acids long. J was trimmed by 8 bases and V by 3 bases; bases with no gene match: 8. Per the germline V gene, CDR1 is GTSNPN and CDR2 is SVGIG (reference sequence).

V is TRBV5-1 and J is TRBJ2-2, with 7 nucleotides matching TRBD1. This CDR3 is built from 14 residues. After removal of 4 bases from V and 4 bases from J, the junction contained 4 bases not matched to a gene. Germline CDR1 is SGHRS and CDR2 is YFSETQ. The CDR3 DNA follows: TGCGCCAGCAGCATCGGACAGGCCACCGGGGAGCTGTTTTTT. Its protein product is CASSIGQATGELFF.

This chain connects TRBV4-1 to TRBJ2-7, with D perhaps TRBD2 (5 bases). V lost 1 base and J lost 4, with 11 bases in between. CDR1 is MGHRA, CDR2 YSYEKL, per germline. The CDR3 covers 14 residues. CDR3 protein: CASSQGRAVYEQYF. The CDR3 DNA reads TGCGCCAGCAGCCAAGGGCGGGCCGTATACGAGCAGTACTTC.

The chain uses TRBV9 and TRBJ2-3; TRBD1 matches at 9 bases. The CDR3 runs to 16 residues. The V and J ends lost 4 bases and 3 bases, in that order; junction bases with no gene match: 9. CDR1 SGDLS and CDR2 YYNGEE come from the germline V gene. The CDR3 protein is CASSLQQGALTDTQYF. CDR3 sequence (DNA): TGTGCCAGCAGCTTACAACAGGGGGCGTTAACAGATACGCAGTATTTT.

The chain employs TRBV5-1 and TRBJ2-1; 13 bases agree with TRBD2. Germline V CDR1 and CDR2: SGHRS, YFSETQ. V was pared by 1 base and J by 6 bases, with 1 base of the junction left unmatched. The CDR3 runs 15 residues. The CDR3 nucleotides are TGCGCCAGCAGCTTGTGGACTAGCGGGGGCAATGAGCAGTTCTTC. It codes for CASSLWTSGGNEQFF.

CDR3 nucleotides: TGTGCCAGCAGTGGTGTAGCGGGAGTCTACAATGAGCAGTTCTTC. Its protein is CASSGVAGVYNEQFF. The chain uses TRBV6-4 and TRBJ2-1; 9 nucleotides line up with TRBD2. The CDR3 consists of 15 residues. V lost 4 bases to trimming and J lost 3 bases; unmatched junction nucleotides: 4. From germline, CDR1 is MRHNA and CDR2 SNTAGT.